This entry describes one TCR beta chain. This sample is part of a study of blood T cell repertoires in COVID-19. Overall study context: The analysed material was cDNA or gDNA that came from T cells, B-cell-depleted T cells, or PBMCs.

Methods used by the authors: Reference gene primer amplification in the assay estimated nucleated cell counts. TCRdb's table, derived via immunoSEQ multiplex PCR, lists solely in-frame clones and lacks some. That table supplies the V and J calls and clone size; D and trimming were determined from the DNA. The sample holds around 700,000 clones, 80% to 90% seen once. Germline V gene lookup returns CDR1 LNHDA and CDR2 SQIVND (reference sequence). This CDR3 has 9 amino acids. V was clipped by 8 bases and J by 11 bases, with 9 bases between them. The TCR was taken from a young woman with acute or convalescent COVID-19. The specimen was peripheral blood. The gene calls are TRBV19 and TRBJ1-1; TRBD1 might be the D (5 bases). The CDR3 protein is CASGAMAFF. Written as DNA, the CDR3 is TGTGCCAGTGGGGCGATGGCTTTCTTT.